A selection of T cell receptor beta chains follows, all from one sample in a study of early T cells in non-severe SARS-CoV-2 infection. One entry per CDR3 protein, called by TCRdb with MiXCR from the 5' RACE reads. This sample yields under 85,000 distinct CDR3 sequences, of which 9.5% to 13% are seen a single time; roughly 3% belongs to the top ten. Sequenced sample: whole blood. These receptors were collected from an adult who was a healthcare worker with PCR-confirmed SARS-CoV-2 infection or an uninfected control (not recorded which). Both conserved end residues are part of each CDR3. Size tells how often a clone was seen (once, few, many) or the class of an expanded clone, and some rows leave it out.

v_gene	abundance	j_gene	CDR3aa
TRBV27	NA	TRBJ1-4	CASSPYLTEKLFF
TRBV5-1	many	TRBJ1-1	CASSLMSGRRNTEAFF
TRBV5-1	few	TRBJ1-4	CASSLPSGTLNEKLFF
TRBV6-5	few	TRBJ2-7	CASSRDRVEQYF
TRBV9	NA	TRBJ2-5	CASSPGLAGAQETQYF
TRBV15	many	TRBJ2-5	CATSRSGQGEETQYF
TRBV28	NA	TRBJ1-2	CASSLELDRGYTF
TRBV5-5	many	TRBJ2-5	CASSLVTPTIQETQYF
TRBV29-1	many	TRBJ2-1	CSLTPGAVYNEQFF
TRBV5-6	few	TRBJ2-7	CASSLGSLYEQYF
TRBV7-2	NA	TRBJ2-7	CASSPTSGDYEQYF
TRBV29-1	many	TRBJ2-7	CSVEARDRDSKQYF
TRBV27	few	TRBJ1-2	CASSLTGALGYGYTF
TRBV20-1	many	TRBJ1-5	CSASGLGIGQPQHF
TRBV5-4	many	TRBJ1-1	CASRRTATNTEAFF
TRBV12-3/TRBV12-4	many	TRBJ2-1	CASSSGTGFYNEQFF
TRBV28	few	TRBJ2-4	CASSYLAKNIQYF
TRBV7-2	many	TRBJ2-3	CASSLQYTDTQYF
TRBV13	NA	TRBJ2-1	CASSLLAGGPHEQFF
TRBV29-1	few	TRBJ2-3	CSAGQDTQYF
TRBV29-1	many	TRBJ2-3	CSVGTSGDTQYF
TRBV29-1	NA	TRBJ2-1	CSVGTSAYNEQFF